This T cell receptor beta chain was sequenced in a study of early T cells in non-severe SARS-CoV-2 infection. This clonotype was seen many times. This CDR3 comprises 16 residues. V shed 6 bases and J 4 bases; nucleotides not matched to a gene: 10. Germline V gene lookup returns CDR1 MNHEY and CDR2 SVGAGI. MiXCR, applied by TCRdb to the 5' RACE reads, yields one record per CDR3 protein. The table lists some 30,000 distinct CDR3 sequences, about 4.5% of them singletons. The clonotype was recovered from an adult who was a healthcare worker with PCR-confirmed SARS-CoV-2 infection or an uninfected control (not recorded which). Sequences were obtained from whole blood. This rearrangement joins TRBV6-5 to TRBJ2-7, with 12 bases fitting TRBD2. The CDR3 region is CASSQITSGGPYEQYF. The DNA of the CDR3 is TGTGCCAGCAGCCAAATCACTAGCGGGGGGCCGTACGAGCAGTACTTC.